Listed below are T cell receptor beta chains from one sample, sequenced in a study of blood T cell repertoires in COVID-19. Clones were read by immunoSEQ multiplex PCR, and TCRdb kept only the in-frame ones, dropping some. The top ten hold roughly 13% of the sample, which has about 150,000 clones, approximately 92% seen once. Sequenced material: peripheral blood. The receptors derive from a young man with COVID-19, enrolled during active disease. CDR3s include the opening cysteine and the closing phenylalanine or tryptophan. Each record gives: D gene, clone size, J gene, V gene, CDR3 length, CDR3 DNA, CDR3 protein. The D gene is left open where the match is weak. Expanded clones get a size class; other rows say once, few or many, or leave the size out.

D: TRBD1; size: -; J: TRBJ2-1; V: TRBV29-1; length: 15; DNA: TGCAGCGTTGAGAAGGGGGCGCGGTCCTACAATGAGCAGTTCTTC; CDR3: CSVEKGARSYNEQFF
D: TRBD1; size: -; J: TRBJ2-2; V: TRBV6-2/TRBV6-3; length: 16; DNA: TGTGCCAGCAGTCACCGGGGACAGGGGAACACCGGGGAGCTGTTTTTT; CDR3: CASSHRGQGNTGELFF
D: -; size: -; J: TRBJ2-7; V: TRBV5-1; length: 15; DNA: TGCGCCAGCAGCTTGGATCGGCAGGCCACCTACGAGCAGTACTTC; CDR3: CASSLDRQATYEQYF
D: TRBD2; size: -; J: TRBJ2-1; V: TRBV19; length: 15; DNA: TGTGCCAGTAGTGCACTAGCGGGAGAAGGGAATGAGCAGTTCTTC; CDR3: CASSALAGEGNEQFF
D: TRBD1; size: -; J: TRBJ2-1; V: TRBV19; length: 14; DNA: TGTGCCAGTAGGCCGGGACAGGGAGGTAATGAGCAGTTCTTC; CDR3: CASRPGQGGNEQFF
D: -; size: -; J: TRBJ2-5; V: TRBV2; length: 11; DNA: TGTGCCAGCACCATAGCACAGACCCAGTACTTC; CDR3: CASTIAQTQYF
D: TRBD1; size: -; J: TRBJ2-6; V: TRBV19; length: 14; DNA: TGTGCCAGTACTAACAGGGGATGGGACAACGTCCTGACTTTC; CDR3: CASTNRGWDNVLTF
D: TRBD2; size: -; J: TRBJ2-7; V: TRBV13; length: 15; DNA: TGTGCCAGCAGCTCGACTAGCGGGAGTCCTTACGAGCAGTACTTC; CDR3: CASSSTSGSPYEQYF
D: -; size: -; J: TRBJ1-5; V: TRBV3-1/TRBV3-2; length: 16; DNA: TGTGCCAGCAGCCAAGGCAGCTTAGCTCGTAATCAGCCCCAGCATTTT; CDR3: CASSQGSLARNQPQHF
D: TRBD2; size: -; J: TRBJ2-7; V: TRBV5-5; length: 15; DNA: TGTGCCAGCAGCTTGGGCGGGGGGAGCTCCTACGAGCAGTACTTC; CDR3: CASSLGGGSSYEQYF
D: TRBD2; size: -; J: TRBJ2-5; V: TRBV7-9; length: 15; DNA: TGTGCCAGCAGCATTGGACTAGCGGGAAAGGAGACCCAGTACTTC; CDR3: CASSIGLAGKETQYF
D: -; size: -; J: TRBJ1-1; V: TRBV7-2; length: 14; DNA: TGTGCCAGCAGCTTAGGAAACTGGAACACTGAAGCTTTCTTT; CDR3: CASSLGNWNTEAFF
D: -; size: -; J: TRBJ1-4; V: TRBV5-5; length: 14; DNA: TGTGCCAGCAGCCCTTACGACATGAATGAAAAACTGCTTTTT; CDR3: CASSPYDMNEKLLF
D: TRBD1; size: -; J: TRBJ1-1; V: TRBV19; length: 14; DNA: TGTGCCAGTAGCTTGACAGGGACGGGAACTGAAGCTTTCTTT; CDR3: CASSLTGTGTEAFF
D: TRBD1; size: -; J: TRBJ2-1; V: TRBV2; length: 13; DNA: TGTGCCAGCAGTTTGGACAGGGGGGATGAGCAGTTCTTC; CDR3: CASSLDRGDEQFF
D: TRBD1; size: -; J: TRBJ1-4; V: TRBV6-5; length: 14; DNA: TGTGCCAGCAGTCCACGGACAGGCCCCATCGAGATGTTTTTT; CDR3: CASSPRTGPIEMFF
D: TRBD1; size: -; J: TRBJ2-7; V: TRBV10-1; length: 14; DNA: TGCGCCAAGATCCCCGGGACAGTCTCCTACGAGCAGTACTTC; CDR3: CAKIPGTVSYEQYF
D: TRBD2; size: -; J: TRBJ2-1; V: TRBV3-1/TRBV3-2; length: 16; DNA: TGTGCCAGCAGCCAAGGGCTAGCGGGAGCCTACAATGAGCAGTTCTTC; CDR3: CASSQGLAGAYNEQFF
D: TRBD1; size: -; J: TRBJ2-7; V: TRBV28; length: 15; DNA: TGTGCCAGCAGCCACCTTAAACAGGGGTCTAACGAGCAGTACTTC; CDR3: CASSHLKQGSNEQYF
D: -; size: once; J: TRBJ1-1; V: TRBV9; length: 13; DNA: TGTGCCAGCAGCGTCCGTGTAAACACTGAAGCTTTCTTT; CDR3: CASSVRVNTEAFF
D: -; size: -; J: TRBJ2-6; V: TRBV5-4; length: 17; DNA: TGTGCCAGCAGTTATAACAGAGCTTTGTCTGGGGCCAACGTCCTGACTTTC; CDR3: CASSYNRALSGANVLTF
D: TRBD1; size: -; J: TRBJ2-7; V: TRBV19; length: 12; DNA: TGTGCCAGCCAGGGGGATAGATACGAGCAGTACTTC; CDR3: CASQGDRYEQYF
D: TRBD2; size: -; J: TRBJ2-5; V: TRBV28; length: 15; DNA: TGTGCCAGCAGCCCACAGAGCGGGGGATGGGAGACCCAGTACTTC; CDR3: CASSPQSGGWETQYF
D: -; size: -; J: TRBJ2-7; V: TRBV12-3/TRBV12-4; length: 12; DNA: TGTGCCAGCAGTTTTCAGGTCTACGAGCAGTACTTC; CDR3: CASSFQVYEQYF
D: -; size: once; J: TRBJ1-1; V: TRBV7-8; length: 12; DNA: TGTGCCAGCAGCTTAGTCGGCGGGGAAGCTTTCTTT; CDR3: CASSLVGGEAFF
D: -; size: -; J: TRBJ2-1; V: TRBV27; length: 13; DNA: TGTGCCAGCAGTTTATCAGCCACAGGTGAGCAGTTCTTC; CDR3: CASSLSATGEQFF
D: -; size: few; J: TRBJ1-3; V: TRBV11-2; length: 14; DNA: TGTGCCAGCAGCTCCTGGCGCGGTGGAAACACCATATATTTT; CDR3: CASSSWRGGNTIYF
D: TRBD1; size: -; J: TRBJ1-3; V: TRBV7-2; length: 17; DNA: TGTGCCAGCAGCTTAACTACAGGGGGACCAACCGGAAACACCATATATTTT; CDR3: CASSLTTGGPTGNTIYF
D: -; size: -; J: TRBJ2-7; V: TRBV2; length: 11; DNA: TGTGCCACAGGGTCCCCCTACGAGCAGTACTTC; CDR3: CATGSPYEQYF
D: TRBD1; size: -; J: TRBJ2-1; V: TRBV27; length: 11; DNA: TGTGCCAGCAGTTACAGGGGTGAGCAGTTCTTC; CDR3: CASSYRGEQFF
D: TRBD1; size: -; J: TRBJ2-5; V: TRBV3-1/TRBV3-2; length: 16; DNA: TGTGCCAGCAGCCAAGAGGCCCGGACAGGGTTAGAGACCCAGTACTTC; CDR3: CASSQEARTGLETQYF
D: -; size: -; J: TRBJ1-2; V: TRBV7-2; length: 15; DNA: TGTGCCAGCAGCTTTGACAGGTCGACCAACTATGGCTACACCTTC; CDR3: CASSFDRSTNYGYTF
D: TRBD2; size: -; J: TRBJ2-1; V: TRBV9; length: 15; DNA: TGTGCCAGCAGCGTAAGTGGCGGGAGGGGGAATGAGCAGTTCTTC; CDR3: CASSVSGGRGNEQFF
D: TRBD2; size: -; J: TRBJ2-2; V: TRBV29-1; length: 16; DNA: TGCAGCGTTTCAGGGACTAGCGGGAGGAAGACCGGGGAGCTGTTTTTT; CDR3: CSVSGTSGRKTGELFF
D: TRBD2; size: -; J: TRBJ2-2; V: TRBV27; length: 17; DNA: TGTGCCAGCAGCCCTCCCGGGACTAGCGGGGCCAGGGGGGAGCTGTTTTTT; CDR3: CASSPPGTSGARGELFF
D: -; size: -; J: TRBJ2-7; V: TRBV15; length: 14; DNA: TGTGCCACCAGCAGAGGAACCGGGACCTACGAGCAGTACTTC; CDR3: CATSRGTGTYEQYF
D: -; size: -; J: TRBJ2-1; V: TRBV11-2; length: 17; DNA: TGTGCCAGCAGCTTACCAAGGGCAGGGGAACCCTACAATGAGCAGTTCTTC; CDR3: CASSLPRAGEPYNEQFF
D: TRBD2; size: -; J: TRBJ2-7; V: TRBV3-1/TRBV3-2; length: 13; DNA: TGTGCCAGCAGCCAAGATCTAGCGGGAGCACCCCACTTC; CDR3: CASSQDLAGAPHF
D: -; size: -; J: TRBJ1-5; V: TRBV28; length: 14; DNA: TGTGCCAGCAGTCGCCTAATTCGAAATCAGCCCCAGCATTTT; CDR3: CASSRLIRNQPQHF
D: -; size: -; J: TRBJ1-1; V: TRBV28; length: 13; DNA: TGTGCCAGCAGTTGGGAGTCCTACACTGAAGCTTTCTTT; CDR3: CASSWESYTEAFF
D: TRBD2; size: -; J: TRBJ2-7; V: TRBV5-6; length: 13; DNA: TGTGCCAGCAGCAGGACTAGCGGGTACGAGCAGTACTTC; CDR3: CASSRTSGYEQYF
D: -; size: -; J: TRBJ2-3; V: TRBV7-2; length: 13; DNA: TGTGCCAGCAGCACCCGACAGACAGATACGCAGTATTTT; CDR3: CASSTRQTDTQYF
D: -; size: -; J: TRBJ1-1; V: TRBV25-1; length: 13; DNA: TGTGCCAGCAGTGCCCGGGGGGACACTGAAGCTTTCTTT; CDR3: CASSARGDTEAFF
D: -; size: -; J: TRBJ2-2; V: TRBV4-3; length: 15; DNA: TGCGCCAGCAGCCAAGGGGTCTTAACAGACGGGGAGCTGTTTTTT; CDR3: CASSQGVLTDGELFF
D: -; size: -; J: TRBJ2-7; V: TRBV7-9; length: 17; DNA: TGTGCCAGCAGCTTCCGGGTTGGCAGGGAAGTCCCCTACGAGCAGTACTTC; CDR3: CASSFRVGREVPYEQYF
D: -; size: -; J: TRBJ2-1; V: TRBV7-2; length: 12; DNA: TGTGCCAGCAGCTTTGAGGCGGTTAAGCAGTTCTTC; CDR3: CASSFEAVKQFF
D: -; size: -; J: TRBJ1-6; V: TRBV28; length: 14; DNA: TGTGCCAGCAGGTACTTGATAACTAATTCACCCCTCCACTTT; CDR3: CASRYLITNSPLHF
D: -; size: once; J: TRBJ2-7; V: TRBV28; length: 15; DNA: TGTGCCAGCAGTTTATTCGGCGGCAACTCCTACGAGCAGTACTTC; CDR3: CASSLFGGNSYEQYF